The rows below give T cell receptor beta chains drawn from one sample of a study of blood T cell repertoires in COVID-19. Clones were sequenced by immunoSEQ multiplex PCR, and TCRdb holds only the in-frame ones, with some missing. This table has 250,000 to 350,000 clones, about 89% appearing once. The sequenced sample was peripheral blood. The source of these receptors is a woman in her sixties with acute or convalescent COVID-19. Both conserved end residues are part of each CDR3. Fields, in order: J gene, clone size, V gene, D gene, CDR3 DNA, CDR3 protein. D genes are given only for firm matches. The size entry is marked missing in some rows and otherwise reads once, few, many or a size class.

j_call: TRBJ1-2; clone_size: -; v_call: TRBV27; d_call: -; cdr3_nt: TGTGCCAGCAGTTTGGTGGCAGGGGCTGAGCATGGCTACACCTTC; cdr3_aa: CASSLVAGAEHGYTF
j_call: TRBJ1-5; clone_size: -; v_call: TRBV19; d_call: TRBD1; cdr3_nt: TGTGCCAGTAGTACTAGACAGGGATCAAGCAATCAGCCCCAGCATTTT; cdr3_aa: CASSTRQGSSNQPQHF
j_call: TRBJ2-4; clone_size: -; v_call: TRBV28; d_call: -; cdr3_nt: TGTGCCAGCATTCCTGGTGGAGAAAACATTCAGTACTTC; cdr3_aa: CASIPGGENIQYF
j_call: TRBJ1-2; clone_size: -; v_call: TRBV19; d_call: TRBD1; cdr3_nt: TGTGCCAGTACCTCCGGGACAGGGATAAACTATGGCTACACCTTC; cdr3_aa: CASTSGTGINYGYTF
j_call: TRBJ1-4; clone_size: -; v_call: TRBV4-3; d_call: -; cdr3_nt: TGCGCCAGCAGCCTCATACAGGCGGCTAATGAAAAACTGTTTTTT; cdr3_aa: CASSLIQAANEKLFF
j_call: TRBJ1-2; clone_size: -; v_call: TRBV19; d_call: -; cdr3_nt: TGTGCCAGTAGCCAAGGACTGGCGAATGTTGGCTACACCTTC; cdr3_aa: CASSQGLANVGYTF
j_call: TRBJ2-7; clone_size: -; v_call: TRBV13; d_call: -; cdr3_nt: TGTGCCAGCAGCTTAAGGTCGGGAGCCAACGAGCAGTACTTC; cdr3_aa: CASSLRSGANEQYF
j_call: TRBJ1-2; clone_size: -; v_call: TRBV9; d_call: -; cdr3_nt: TGTGCCAGCAGCGTAGGCGGAAACTATGGCTACACCTTC; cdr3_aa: CASSVGGNYGYTF
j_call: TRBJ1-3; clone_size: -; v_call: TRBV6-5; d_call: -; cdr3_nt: TGTGCCAGCAGTTACTCGAACCCCGGCTCTGGAAACACCATATATTTT; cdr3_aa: CASSYSNPGSGNTIYF
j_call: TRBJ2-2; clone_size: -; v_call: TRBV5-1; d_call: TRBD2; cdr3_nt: TGCGCCAGCAGTCGGGAACTAGCGGGGGACCCCATGAACACCGGGGAGCTGTTTTTT; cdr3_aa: CASSRELAGDPMNTGELFF
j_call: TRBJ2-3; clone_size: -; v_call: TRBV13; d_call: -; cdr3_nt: TGTGCCAGCAGCTTAGGCCGGCAGGTCACAGATACGCAGTATTTT; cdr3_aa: CASSLGRQVTDTQYF
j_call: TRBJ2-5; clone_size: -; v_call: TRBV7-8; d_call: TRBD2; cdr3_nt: TGTGCCAGCAGCCGCGGGGGGCTAGAGACCCAGTACTTC; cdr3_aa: CASSRGGLETQYF
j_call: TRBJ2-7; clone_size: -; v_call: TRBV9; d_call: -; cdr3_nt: TGTGCCAGCAGCGCAGCCCAGGGGTCCTACGAGCAGTACTTC; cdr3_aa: CASSAAQGSYEQYF
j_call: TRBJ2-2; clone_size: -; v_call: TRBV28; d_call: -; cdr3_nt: TGTGCCAGCGGAGGAGGCGGGACCGGGGAGCTGTTTTTT; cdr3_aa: CASGGGGTGELFF
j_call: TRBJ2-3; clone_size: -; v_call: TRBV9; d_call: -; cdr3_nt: TGTGCCAGCAGCGTAGAAGGCGGGATGGGAGATACGCAGTATTTT; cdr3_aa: CASSVEGGMGDTQYF
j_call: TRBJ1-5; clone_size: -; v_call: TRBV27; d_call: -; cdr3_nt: TGTGCCAGCAGTTTTAGGGGCCAGCCCCAGCATTTT; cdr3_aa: CASSFRGQPQHF
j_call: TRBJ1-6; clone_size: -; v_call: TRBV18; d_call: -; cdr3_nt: TGTGCCAGCTCACCAAATTCAGTGGGGCACAGAACCTCACCCCTCCACTTT; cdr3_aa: CASSPNSVGHRTSPLHF
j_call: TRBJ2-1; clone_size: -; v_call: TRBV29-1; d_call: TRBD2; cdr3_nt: TGCAGCGTTGCCCGTACACCCGGGACTAGCGGGTCAAGCTCCTACAATGAGCAGTTCTTC; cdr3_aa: CSVARTPGTSGSSSYNEQFF
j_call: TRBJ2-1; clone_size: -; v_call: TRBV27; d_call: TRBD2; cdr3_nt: TGTGCCAGCAGCCCTACTGCGGGAGGTTACAATGAGCAGTTCTTC; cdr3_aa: CASSPTAGGYNEQFF
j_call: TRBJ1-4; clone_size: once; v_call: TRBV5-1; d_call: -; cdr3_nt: TGCGCCAGCAGCTTATCCCAGGGAGGGAACGAAAAACTGTTTTTT; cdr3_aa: CASSLSQGGNEKLFF
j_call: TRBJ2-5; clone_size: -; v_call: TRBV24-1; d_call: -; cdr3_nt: TGTGCCACCAGTGACCCAAGCGGAGAGGGGAGGCAAGAGACCCAGTACTTC; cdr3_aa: CATSDPSGEGRQETQYF
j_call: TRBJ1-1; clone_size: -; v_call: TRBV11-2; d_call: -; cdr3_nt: TGTGCCAGCAGCTTAGACGGGGACACTGAAGCTTTCTTT; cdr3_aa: CASSLDGDTEAFF
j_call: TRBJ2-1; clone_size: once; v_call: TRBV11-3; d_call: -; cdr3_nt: TGTGCCAGCAGCCCGCCAGGGGCCCATAACAACAATGAGCAGTTCTTC; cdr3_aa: CASSPPGAHNNNEQFF
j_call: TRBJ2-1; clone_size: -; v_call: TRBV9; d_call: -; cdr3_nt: TGTGCCAGCAGCGCGGGTCGGGACAATGAGCAGTTCTTC; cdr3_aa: CASSAGRDNEQFF
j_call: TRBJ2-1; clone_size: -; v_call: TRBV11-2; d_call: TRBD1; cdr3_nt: TGTGCCAGCAGCGTCCCCTCCAGGGGGCTGTCCTACAATGAGCAGTTCTTC; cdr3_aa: CASSVPSRGLSYNEQFF
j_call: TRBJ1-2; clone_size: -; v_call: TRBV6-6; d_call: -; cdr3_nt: TGTGCCAGCACCATGTCGGGGGGATATGGCTACACCTTC; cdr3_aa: CASTMSGGYGYTF
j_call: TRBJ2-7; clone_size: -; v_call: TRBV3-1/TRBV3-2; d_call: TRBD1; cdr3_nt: TGTGCCAGCAGCCAACTGGACAGGGGGCGTGAGCAGTACTTC; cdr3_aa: CASSQLDRGREQYF
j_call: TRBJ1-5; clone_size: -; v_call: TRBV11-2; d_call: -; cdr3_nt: TGTGCCAGCAGCTTAACCCAGGGCAGGGAGGATCAGCCCCAGCATTTT; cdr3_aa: CASSLTQGREDQPQHF
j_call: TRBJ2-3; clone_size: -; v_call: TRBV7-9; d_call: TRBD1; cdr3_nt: TGCGCCTCGACAGGGGACGACACAGATACGCAGTATTTT; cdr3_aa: CASTGDDTDTQYF
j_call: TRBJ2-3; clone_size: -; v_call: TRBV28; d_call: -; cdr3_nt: TGTGCCAGCAGTTTAGTCGGGAGCTTCACAGATACGCAGTATTTT; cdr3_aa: CASSLVGSFTDTQYF
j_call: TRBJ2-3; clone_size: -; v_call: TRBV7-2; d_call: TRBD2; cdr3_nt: TGTGCCAGCAGCTTAGTCCAGCGGGGGAAAACAGATACGCAGTATTTT; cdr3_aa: CASSLVQRGKTDTQYF
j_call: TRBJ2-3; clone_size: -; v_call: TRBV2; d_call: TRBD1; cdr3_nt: TGTGCCAGCAGTTCACAGGGGGTAGATACGCAGTATTTT; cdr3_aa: CASSSQGVDTQYF
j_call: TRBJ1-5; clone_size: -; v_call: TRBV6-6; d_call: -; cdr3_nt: TGTGCCAGCTCCCCCCGGGAGGACAATCAGCCCCAGCATTTT; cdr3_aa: CASSPREDNQPQHF
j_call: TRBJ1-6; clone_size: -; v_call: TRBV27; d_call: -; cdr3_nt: TGTGCCAGCAGTTTCATGACAACGGGAAAAAATTCACCCCTCCACTTT; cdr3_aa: CASSFMTTGKNSPLHF
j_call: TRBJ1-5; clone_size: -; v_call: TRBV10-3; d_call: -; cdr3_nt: TGTGCCATCACGAGTAATAGCAATCAGCCCCAGCATTTT; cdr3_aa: CAITSNSNQPQHF
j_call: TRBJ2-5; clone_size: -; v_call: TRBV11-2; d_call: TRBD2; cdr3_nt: TGTGCCAGCAGCATGACTAGCGGGCCTTGGGAGACCCAGTACTTC; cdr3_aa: CASSMTSGPWETQYF
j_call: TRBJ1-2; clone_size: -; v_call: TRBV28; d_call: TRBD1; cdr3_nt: TGTGCCAGCAGTTTATCGGGGACAGACTATGGCTACACCTTC; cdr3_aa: CASSLSGTDYGYTF
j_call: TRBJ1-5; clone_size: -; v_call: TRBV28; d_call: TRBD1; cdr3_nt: TGTGCCAGCAGTATCGGGACAGGGTATCAGCCCCAGCATTTT; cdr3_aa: CASSIGTGYQPQHF
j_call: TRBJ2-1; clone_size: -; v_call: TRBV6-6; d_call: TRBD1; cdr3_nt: TGTGCCAGCGGGGACAGGGTATCATACAATGAGCAGTTCTTC; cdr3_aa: CASGDRVSYNEQFF
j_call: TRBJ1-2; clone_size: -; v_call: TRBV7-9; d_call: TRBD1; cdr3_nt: TGTGCCAGCAGCTCCTTGACGGACAGGGGTCTTGGCTACACCTTC; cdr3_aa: CASSSLTDRGLGYTF
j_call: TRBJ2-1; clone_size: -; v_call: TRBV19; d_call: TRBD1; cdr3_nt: TGTGCCACATCGACAGGGGAGCATGAGCAGTTCTTC; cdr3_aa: CATSTGEHEQFF
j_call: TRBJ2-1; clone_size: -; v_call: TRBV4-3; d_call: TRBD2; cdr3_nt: TGCGCCAGCAGCCACCCTAGCGGGGGGGCGGGCCACGAGCAGTTCTTC; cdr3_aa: CASSHPSGGAGHEQFF
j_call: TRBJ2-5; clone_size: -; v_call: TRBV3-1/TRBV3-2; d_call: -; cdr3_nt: TGTGCCAGCAGCCAAGGCGATTTCGGGGGACGGGAGACCCAGTACTTC; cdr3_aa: CASSQGDFGGRETQYF
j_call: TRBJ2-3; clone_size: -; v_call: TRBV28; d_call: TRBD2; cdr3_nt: TGTGCCAGCAGTACCCCATCGGGAGGATCAGATACGCAGTATTTT; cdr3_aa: CASSTPSGGSDTQYF
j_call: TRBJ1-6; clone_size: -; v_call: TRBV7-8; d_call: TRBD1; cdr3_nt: TGTGCCAGCAGCCGAGTGACAGGGGGCGCCTATTCACCCCTCCACTTT; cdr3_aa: CASSRVTGGAYSPLHF
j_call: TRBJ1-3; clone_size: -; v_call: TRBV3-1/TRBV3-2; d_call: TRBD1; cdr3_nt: TGTGCCAGCAGCCCTACCTCGACGTTAACAGGGGGAAATTATGGAAACACCATATATTTT; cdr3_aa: CASSPTSTLTGGNYGNTIYF
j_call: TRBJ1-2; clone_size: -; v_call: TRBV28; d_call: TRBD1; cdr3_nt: TGTGCCAGCAGTTTGAAAAAGGGGACAGGGAGTATCTATGGCTACACCTTC; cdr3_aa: CASSLKKGTGSIYGYTF
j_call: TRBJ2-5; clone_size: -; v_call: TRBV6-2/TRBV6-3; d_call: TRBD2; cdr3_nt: TGTGCCAGCAGTGCCCCCACTAGCGGTTGGAGGGAGGGGGTCCAAGAGACCCAGTACTTC; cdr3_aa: CASSAPTSGWREGVQETQYF
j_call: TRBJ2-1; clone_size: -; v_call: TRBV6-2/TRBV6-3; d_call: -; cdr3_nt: TGTGCCAGCAGCAGCTGGTCCTACAATGAGCAGTTCTTC; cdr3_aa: CASSSWSYNEQFF
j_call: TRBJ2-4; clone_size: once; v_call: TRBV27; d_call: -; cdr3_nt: TGTGCCAGCAGTTTTGGGCCGTCCAAAAACATTCAGTACTTC; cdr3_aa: CASSFGPSKNIQYF
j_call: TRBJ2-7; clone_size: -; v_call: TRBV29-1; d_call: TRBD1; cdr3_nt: TGCAGCGTCGGGACAGGGCGGTACGAGCAGTACTTC; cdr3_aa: CSVGTGRYEQYF
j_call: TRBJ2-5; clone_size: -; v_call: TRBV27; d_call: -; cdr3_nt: TGTGCCACTTCTAAGAGGGCAGAGACCCAGTACTTC; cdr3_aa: CATSKRAETQYF